This T cell receptor beta chain emerged from a study of cytomegalovirus exposure and HLA in healthy donors (TCRdb year 2017). For the study in its entirety: According to an earlier analysis of 450 to 650 of the donors, some 170 million T cells yielded some 120 million unique TCR beta sequences and about 300 Gb of sequence data. In an earlier analysis of roughly 540 of the donors, high-throughput TCR beta sequencing was used to judge whether each TCR beta V gene segment behaved as functional or pseudogenic. Because of strong linkage in the cohort, four or five DR-DQ haplotypes were treated as single units for association and clustering. Rather than using new phenotypic data, the later analysis identified candidate immune exposures from TCR beta sequences and from how often those sequences occurred across donors. The study aimed to test whether cataloging public T cell receptors could reveal signatures of past pathogen exposure. In a later genetic analysis, genome-wide SNP genotypes for 398 of the 666 donors were used, and that subset was treated as a discovery cohort. An early release that covered some 630 HLA-typed donors contained about 300 gigabases of sequencing data and tens of millions of unique TCR sequences. Among almost 400 genotyped donors of the cohort, an average of around 240,000 unique TCR beta nucleotide sequences were sequenced per donor, around 20% of them non-productive. Among the approximately 430 genotyped donors, under 90% belonged to the genetic ancestry cluster associated with self-reported Caucasian donors. To predict cytomegalovirus infection status, the study brought together high-throughput TCR immunosequencing, statistical association of individual TCRs with disease status, and machine learning. The T cell repertoires of around 730 subjects were profiled by immunosequencing and related to cytomegalovirus serostatus. A separate validation cohort of approximately 130 different subjects was used in addition to the approximately 670-subject first cohort. Every discovery cohort repertoire had been produced on one sequencing platform. Typing coverage varied by locus: roughly 629-630 donors for A, B, C, DRB1 and DQB1; approximately 560 for DQA1; about 590 for DPA1; roughly 470 for DPB1. Donor age, sex, ethnicity and CMV serostatus were collected together with the repertoire data. A later analysis re-analyzed previously published TCR beta repertoires from several hundred donors and added high-resolution HLA genotyping to study TCR occurrence patterns. Class I and class II HLA loci were covered by the typing at four-digit resolution.

A word on this clone: The antigen this receptor binds is unknown. Qualities for individual bases were not recorded, and no much larger clone is one base off.

Taken from the germline V gene (reference sequence), the CDR1 and CDR2 loops are SGHNT and YYREEE. The CDR3 spans 15 residues, from the cysteine through the phenylalanine. Only the CDR3 part of the read is kept: 45 bases, read in frame from the first base. V is cut back by 3 bases and J by 2 bases, with 7 bases in the junction unmatched. In total, 666 healthy bone marrow donors made up the cohort. At the time of sampling, all cohort members were nominally healthy, though unrecorded immune exposures were likely present. The donor tested CMV seronegative and was one of the 352 seronegative cohort members. A peripheral blood sample was provided by each donor, and peripheral blood mononuclear cells were used for TCR beta sequencing. Genomic DNA extraction from the blood cell samples was performed with the Qiagen DNeasy Blood Extraction Kit. The library was obtained by the immunoSEQ multiplex PCR assay. For the multiplex PCR, a mixture combining 60 forward primers for TCR Vbeta segments and 13 reverse primers for TCR Jbeta segments was used. Amplification of the CDR3 region of rearranged TCR beta genes was performed with a multiplex PCR assay on genomic DNA. The amplified TCR beta libraries were sequenced on the Illumina HiSeq System as 87-base-pair reads. Concerning the study's data processing: Across the 600 to 700 repertoires, a later analysis counted 75 million to 90 million unique TCR beta chains, about 10 million of which were shared by at least two donors. Raw reads were error-corrected and collapsed into unique sequences with a nearest-neighbor algorithm that merged closely related sequences to remove PCR and sequencing errors. Alignment of CDR3 sequences to IMGT reference sequences was used to assign V, D and J gene segments. For a sequence to be retained, a match of at least six nucleotides was required to both a V gene segment and a J gene segment. A rearrangement was called productive if the CDR3 had no stop codons and remained in frame with V and J, and every other rearrangement was called non-productive. CDR3 was defined according to IMGT convention as the region running from the second conserved V-encoded cysteine to the conserved J-encoded phenylalanine. Sequences without an unambiguous match to a single V gene segment were excluded from the earlier analysis of over 500 of the donors. In an earlier analysis of around 600 of the donors, V segments were called functional above 56.7% productive rearrangements and were called segregating when the between-donor standard deviation exceeded 5%. A statistical classification framework was developed to diagnose cytomegalovirus status using the catalog of TCR beta chain sequences. A later analysis assigned V and J genes by comparing TCR nucleotide sequences with IMGT/GENE-DB human TR gene sequences. Using the TCRdist pipeline, a later analysis assigned CDR3 sequences along with most-parsimonious VDJ recombination scenarios. In a later analysis, each TCR beta chain was defined by its CDR3 amino acid sequence together with its V-gene family, and reads without a unique V-gene family were excluded. As a way to deal with suspected cross-contamination and a sequencing artifact, a later analysis dropped more than 500 nucleotide sequences that were highly shared and had low generation probability. For each public chain, a later analysis derived a clonal expansion index from normalized ranks of inferred template counts within each repertoire. In a later analysis, generation probabilities were computed with a VDJ recombination model fitted to out-of-frame rearrangements, and the resulting probabilities were checked against IGoR. A later analysis scored TCR-TCR, TCR-HLA and TCR-CMV co-occurrence with hypergeometric tests, applying a repertoire-size bias correction to TCR pairs. To estimate false discovery rates, a later analysis permuted the HLA or CMV assignments 20 times. In a later analysis, co-occurring TCRs were grouped with DBSCAN, and TCRdist sequence similarity was added when clustering was performed within HLA-allele-positive subsets. Repertoires with fewer than 30,000 or more than 120,000 public chains were left out of co-occurrence clustering, as were five repertoires with anomalous nucleotide sharing. Held by TCRdb, this immuneACCESS table contains in-frame sequences only and omits some clones. Under half of the omission traces to an unresolved V gene where checked; the cause of the rest is unknown. V, J and clone size are taken as reported in that table, and D and trimming were inferred from the DNA itself. For this sample the table gives some 140,000 clones, of which about three quarters were detected only once. The top ten constitute 1.3% of the sample.

General findings and caveats noted by the study authors: In the study, 150 to 200 TCR beta chains were listed as associated with cytomegalovirus. A later analysis found that most CMV-associated TCR beta chains appeared HLA-restricted, with HLA associations seemingly driven largely by CMV exposure. In a later genetic analysis, a missense DCLRE1C variant was associated with V-gene and J-gene trimming of TCR beta chains, and the association was replicated in an independent cohort. The authors suggested that the approach could potentially be extended to other disease states and immunological phenotypes. HLA typing was unavailable for some donors at each locus, so association tests used only the typed subset. In an earlier analysis of around 500 of the donors, most TCR beta V segments appeared in productive rearrangements about 87% or about 30% of the time, broadly matching IMGT annotations. Assigning TCR associations to individual alleles was difficult when HLA alleles, especially DR and DQ, strongly co-occurred. In vitro tests confirmed that a few of the cytomegalovirus-associated TCR beta chains recognize cytomegalovirus antigens. In this cohort, only TCR beta chains were sequenced, and detectable features were limited by the absence of alpha or paired-chain data. In a later analysis, TCR association rates were found to vary across HLA loci, with the most associated TCRs seen for DRB1 alleles and the fewest for HLA-C alleles. Most TCR sequences were observed very rarely across donors, whereas some public TCRs were present in many individuals. Several of the top co-occurrence clusters appeared to be linked to parvovirus B19, influenza, CMV and Epstein-Barr virus, according to a later analysis. A later analysis associated 16,951 TCR beta sequences with specific HLA alleles at a false discovery rate of 0.05. Presence/absence analyses assumed roughly uniform sequencing depth across donors, an assumption that may not hold. A further reported finding was that TCR beta sequences accurately predicted the HLA-A and HLA-B alleles for most subjects in the first cohort. In a later analysis, HLA-associated TCR beta chains were found to be more clonally expanded and to have lower generation probabilities than equally common non-associated chains. According to a later genetic analysis, donors in an Asian-associated ancestry cluster had fewer N-insertions in productive TCRs than the approximately 610-donor mean. Correlated functional status among segregating V segments might reflect linkage disequilibrium, but an unknown experimental factor could not be ruled out. Cytomegalovirus status was reported to be diagnosed by the classifier with high specificity and sensitivity in both the original and validation cohorts. A cluster of highly shared sequence variants was judged likely to represent a technical artifact of the sequencing pipeline. The 87-base-pair reads could not distinguish some IMGT-functional V segments, including TRBV6-2 and TRBV6-3, so those segments were excluded. Because counts were too low, about 18 rarely observed V segments, including chromosome 9 orphons, were excluded from the earlier analysis of several hundred of the donors. CMV serostatus was the only immune exposure information available for the cohort.

The rearrangement combines TRBV5-4 with TRBJ1-2; 7 of the junction bases match TRBD1. Sample: PBMCs. The receptor's source is a woman in her thirties or forties in good health and CMV-seronegative. The nucleotide sequence reads TGTGCCAGCAGCTCAAGACAGGGCGTGAACTATGGCTACACCTTC. Translated, it reads CASSSRQGVNYGYTF.